A selection of T cell receptor beta chains follows, all from one sample in a study of shared clonotypes between healthy human individuals. Data came from immunoSEQ multiplex PCR; TCRdb stores just in-frame clones and leaves some out. The table includes millions of clones, roughly 95% detected once. Sequencing was performed on naive CD4+ T cells sorted from blood. The receptors shown here come from a man between 18 and 35 years old in good health. CDR3s include the opening cysteine and the closing phenylalanine or tryptophan. The D gene is left open where the match is weak. Only part of the rows carry a size: once, few, many, or a class if the clone is expanded.

size	J	V	D	CDR3	DNA
.	TRBJ2-5	TRBV18	.	CASSKGASETQYF	TGTGCCAGCTCAAAAGGGGCGAGCGAGACCCAGTACTTC
once	TRBJ2-5	TRBV7-9	.	CASSLWRGADSQETQYF	TGTGCCAGCAGCCTCTGGAGGGGAGCTGATTCCCAAGAGACCCAGTACTTC
.	TRBJ2-3	TRBV6-6	TRBD2	CASSYTSGVGYF	TGTGCCAGCAGTTACACTAGCGGGGTTGGGTATTTT
.	TRBJ2-7	TRBV30	.	CAWTSYTRSYEQYF	TGTGCCTGGACATCTTACACCCGATCCTACGAGCAGTACTTC
.	TRBJ2-7	TRBV28	.	CASRLGWGEQYF	TGTGCCAGCAGACTTGGATGGGGCGAGCAGTACTTC
.	TRBJ1-1	TRBV4-1	TRBD1	CASSLRQGNTEAFF	TGCGCCAGCAGCCTACGACAGGGGAACACTGAAGCTTTCTTT
.	TRBJ2-3	TRBV5-6	.	CASSFRRAVTDTQYF	TGTGCCAGCAGCTTCCGGCGAGCGGTGACAGATACGCAGTATTTT
.	TRBJ2-7	TRBV10-3	TRBD1	CASSGTGGYEQYF	TGTGCCAGCTCCGGGACAGGGGGCTACGAGCAGTACTTC
.	TRBJ2-3	TRBV11-3	TRBD2	CASSKGTSGLPSTDTQYF	TGTGCCAGCAGCAAGGGGACTAGCGGGTTGCCTAGCACAGATACGCAGTATTTT
.	TRBJ1-1	TRBV28	.	CASRQTEAFF	TGTGCCAGCAGACAAACTGAAGCTTTCTTT
.	TRBJ1-4	TRBV28	.	CASSTGLGINEKLFF	TGTGCCAGCAGTACCGGGCTTGGGATTAATGAAAAACTGTTTTTT
.	TRBJ1-3	TRBV5-1	.	CASSNGNTIYF	TGCGCCAGCAGCAACGGAAACACCATATATTTT
.	TRBJ1-1	TRBV14	.	CASSRLWNTEAFF	TGTGCCAGCAGCCGTCTTTGGAACACTGAAGCTTTCTTT
.	TRBJ2-2	TRBV5-1	.	CASAPGAWGTATGELFF	TGCGCCAGCGCACCAGGGGCGTGGGGGACTGCCACCGGGGAGCTGTTTTTT
.	TRBJ1-5	TRBV28	.	CAIDRNSNQPQHF	TGTGCTATAGACAGGAATAGCAATCAGCCCCAGCATTTT
.	TRBJ2-5	TRBV5-1	.	CASSLPTGPRETQYF	TGCGCCAGCAGCTTACCGACGGGACCAAGGGAGACCCAGTACTTC
few	TRBJ2-7	TRBV7-9	.	CASSATYEQYF	TGTGCCAGCAGCGCCACCTACGAGCAGTACTTC
.	TRBJ2-7	TRBV9	TRBD1	CASSLTGTGTYEQYF	TGTGCCAGCAGCCTAACTGGGACAGGGACCTACGAGCAGTACTTC
once	TRBJ2-3	TRBV5-1	.	CASSWGAPTDTQYF	TGCGCCAGCAGCTGGGGGGCGCCGACAGATACGCAGTATTTT
.	TRBJ2-1	TRBV29-1	.	CSLGVTRARNEQFF	TGCAGCCTTGGGGTGACCCGGGCTCGCAATGAGCAGTTCTTC
.	TRBJ1-6	TRBV9	TRBD1	CASSAGDRSGSPLHF	TGTGCCAGCAGCGCCGGGGACAGGTCGGGTTCACCCCTCCACTTT
.	TRBJ2-1	TRBV30	TRBD2	CAWHPGLAGNEQFF	TGTGCCTGGCATCCGGGACTAGCGGGCAATGAGCAGTTCTTC
.	TRBJ2-1	TRBV5-1	.	CASSLDPGNPYNEQFF	TGCGCCAGCAGCTTGGATCCGGGTAACCCCTACAATGAGCAGTTCTTC
.	TRBJ2-7	TRBV5-4	TRBD2	CASSLGAGVIYEQYF	TGTGCCAGCAGCTTGGGGGCGGGAGTTATCTACGAGCAGTACTTC
.	TRBJ1-2	TRBV28	TRBD1	CASSARGGGYTF	TGTGCCAGCAGTGCCAGGGGGGGTGGCTACACCTTC
.	TRBJ1-6	TRBV9	TRBD1	CASSVEGGQKNSPLHF	TGTGCCAGCAGCGTAGAGGGGGGACAGAAGAATTCACCCCTCCACTTT
.	TRBJ2-3	TRBV4-1	TRBD2	CASSRLGTTGTDTQYF	TGCGCCAGCAGCCGCCTAGGGACTACCGGCACAGATACGCAGTATTTT
.	TRBJ2-3	TRBV7-2	TRBD2	CASSLVAGVEDTQYF	TGTGCCAGCAGCTTAGTAGCGGGAGTGGAAGATACGCAGTATTTT
.	TRBJ1-2	TRBV5-5	TRBD1	CASSLAQGEYGYTF	TGTGCCAGCAGCTTGGCCCAGGGGGAGTATGGCTACACCTTC
.	TRBJ1-2	TRBV5-6	.	CASSLATGTVYGYTF	TGTGCCAGCAGCTTGGCAACCGGGACGGTCTATGGCTACACCTTC
.	TRBJ2-1	TRBV4-2	TRBD2	CASSRSRTSLLDNEQFF	TGTGCCAGCAGCCGGTCCCGGACTAGCCTCCTGGACAATGAGCAGTTCTTC
few	TRBJ1-1	TRBV30	.	CAWRANTEAFF	TGTGCCTGGAGGGCAAACACTGAAGCTTTCTTT
once	TRBJ2-4	TRBV7-9	TRBD1	CASSPQQGSFDKNIQYF	TGTGCCAGCAGCCCACAACAGGGGAGTTTCGACAAAAACATTCAGTACTTC
.	TRBJ2-7	TRBV21-1	.	CASSLMGCWEQYF	TGTGCCAGCAGCTTAATGGGCTGTTGGGAGCAGTACTTC
.	TRBJ2-3	TRBV10-3	TRBD2	CAISEITSGTSTDTQYF	TGTGCCATCAGTGAGATAACTAGCGGTACTAGCACAGATACGCAGTATTTT
.	TRBJ1-1	TRBV10-2	.	CASSLGRMNTEAFF	TGCGCCAGCAGTTTAGGACGGATGAACACTGAAGCTTTCTTT
once	TRBJ1-2	TRBV9	.	CASSEDYGGYGYTF	TGTGCCAGCAGCGAGGACTATGGCGGGTATGGCTACACCTTC
.	TRBJ1-2	TRBV11-2	.	CASSSEIGNSDGYTF	TGTGCCAGCAGCTCTGAGATCGGAAATTCCGATGGCTACACCTTC
.	TRBJ2-1	TRBV5-1	TRBD1	CASSWGPRRGNEPYNEQFF	TGCGCCAGCAGCTGGGGGCCCCGCAGGGGGAATGAGCCCTACAATGAGCAGTTCTTC
.	TRBJ1-2	TRBV5-1	.	CASSPEGANYGYTF	TGCGCCAGCAGCCCGGAGGGGGCTAACTATGGCTACACCTTC
.	TRBJ2-1	TRBV5-4	.	CASSFSSLGDEQFF	TGTGCCAGCAGCTTTAGTTCTTTGGGTGATGAGCAGTTCTTC
.	TRBJ1-1	TRBV18	TRBD1	CASSPNTGAGTEAFF	TGTGCCAGCTCACCAAACACAGGGGCGGGCACTGAAGCTTTCTTT
.	TRBJ2-7	TRBV7-2	.	CASSRSFGELVQYF	TGTGCCAGCAGCCGATCTTTCGGGGAACTTGTGCAGTACTTC
.	TRBJ2-7	TRBV10-1	.	CATGGRNAYEQYF	TGCGCCACCGGGGGGCGCAACGCCTACGAGCAGTACTTC
.	TRBJ2-3	TRBV25-1	TRBD2	CASSLAGGSEDTQYF	TGTGCCAGCAGTCTAGCGGGGGGGTCTGAAGATACGCAGTATTTT
.	TRBJ1-1	TRBV5-1	.	CASSLNHGEAFF	TGCGCCAGCAGCTTAAACCACGGTGAAGCTTTCTTT
.	TRBJ1-2	TRBV5-1	TRBD1	CASSPGQGADGYTF	TGCGCCAGCAGTCCGGGACAGGGGGCGGATGGCTACACCTTC
.	TRBJ2-5	TRBV5-1	.	CASSDSRAGETQYF	TGCGCCAGCAGCGATAGCAGAGCGGGAGAGACCCAGTACTTC
.	TRBJ2-2	TRBV4-1	.	CASSQGREGELFF	TGCGCCAGCAGCCAAGGAAGAGAGGGGGAGCTGTTTTTT
.	TRBJ2-2	TRBV5-6	TRBD2	CASSRRLAGSSGTGELFF	TGTGCCAGCAGCCGGCGACTAGCGGGAAGCTCCGGGACCGGGGAGCTGTTTTTT
.	TRBJ2-5	TRBV6-1	.	CASSPRGVTETQYF	TGTGCCAGCAGCCCGAGGGGGGTTACGGAGACCCAGTACTTC
.	TRBJ2-1	TRBV5-1	TRBD2	CASSGGLAGNNEQFF	TGCGCCAGCAGCGGCGGACTAGCGGGAAATAATGAGCAGTTCTTC
.	TRBJ1-5	TRBV19	.	CASSNGRGDQPQHF	TGTGCCAGTAGTAATGGCAGGGGTGACCAGCCCCAGCATTTT
once	TRBJ2-3	TRBV4-1	.	CASSQVGDTQYF	TGCGCCAGCAGCCAAGTCGGGGATACGCAGTATTTT
.	TRBJ2-7	TRBV7-8	TRBD1	CASSPRRDREFSEQYF	TGTGCCAGCAGCCCGCGCCGGGACAGGGAGTTCTCCGAGCAGTACTTC
.	TRBJ2-3	TRBV13	TRBD2	CAIRGEGNTDTQYF	TGTGCCATCCGGGGGGAGGGAAACACAGATACGCAGTATTTT
.	TRBJ2-7	TRBV5-1	TRBD1	CASSFWTGSSEQYF	TGCGCCAGCAGCTTCTGGACAGGGTCAAGCGAGCAGTACTTC
few	TRBJ1-4	TRBV7-3	TRBD1	CASSPPEARGNEKLFF	TGTGCCAGCAGCCCCCCGGAGGCCAGGGGGAATGAAAAACTGTTTTTT
.	TRBJ1-1	TRBV6-5	.	CASSYARVTEAFF	TGTGCCAGCAGTTACGCGCGGGTCACTGAAGCTTTCTTT
.	TRBJ1-5	TRBV6-1	.	CASSRGEGVIEPQHF	TGTGCCAGCAGTCGGGGTGAAGGGGTGATTGAGCCCCAGCATTTT